The 3 T cell receptor beta chains below were found in one sample sequenced in a study of CD8 T cell repertoires and HIV-1 epitope variants (dated by TCRdb to 2018 to 2021). Their antigens are not known. The library was built by means of the immunoSEQ multiplex PCR assay. TCRdb retrieved this table from immuneACCESS and kept in-frame rearrangements only. Not all clones are present; in checked studies, unresolved V genes account for under half, and no reason is known for the remainder. Recorded for this sample are over 5,000 clones; about 70% of them occurred a single time. Approximately 47% of the sample comes from the top ten. What was sequenced was cultured CD8+ T cells derived from PBMCs. All receptors derive from a male donor with HIV.

This clone turned up a few times. The chain links TRBV5-5 to TRBJ2-7, with TRBD1 identical over 8 bases. CDR1 and CDR2 (germline): SGHKS, YYEKEE (reference sequence). The CDR3 is made up of 14 amino acids. The trim removed 0 bases at V and 2 bases at J, leaving 1 base unmatched. As DNA, the CDR3 is TGTGCCAGCAGCTTGGGGACAGGGACCTACGAGCAGTACTTC. Encoded protein: CASSLGTGTYEQYF. Using reference TRBV5-5 and TRBJ2-7 for the parts outside the CDR3, the full variable domain is DAGVTQSPTHLIKTRGQQVTLRCSPISGHKSVSWYQQVLGQGPQFIFQYYEKEERGRGNFPDRFSARQFPNYSSELNVNALLLGDSALYLCASSLGTGTYEQYFGPGTRLTVT.

V gene TRBV27 combines with J gene TRBJ2-1, with 7 bases that match TRBD2. After removal of 1 base from V and 0 bases from J, the junction contained 6 bases not matched to a gene. CDR1 and CDR2 (germline): MNHEY, SMNVEV (reference sequence). The length of the CDR3 is 17 residues. The CDR3, as DNA: TGTGCCAGCAGTTTATGGGAGGGACCCAGCTCCTACAATGAGCAGTTCTTC. Translating it yields CASSLWEGPSSYNEQFF.

The chain joins TRBV19 to TRBJ2-2; D may be TRBD2 (5 bases). The germline gives CDR1 LNHDA, CDR2 SQIVND (reference sequence). The germline V and J ends were trimmed by 4 bases and 0 bases, with 15 bases remaining between them. The CDR3 has 17 residues. CDR3 bases: TGTGCCAGTAGTAACTGGATTCAGACTACGAACACCGGGGAGCTGTTTTTT. It specifies CASSNWIQTTNTGELFF.